This is a list of T cell receptor beta chains from one sample in a study of T cell responses to AZD1222 COVID-19 vaccine. The repertoire was sequenced with immunoSEQ multiplex PCR; TCRdb's copy has only in-frame clones and lacks some. The sample holds about 140,000 clones, 92% seen once. The source material was peripheral blood, sampled 28 days after the second AZD1222 dose. Receptor source: an adult who received the AZD1222 COVID-19 vaccine. Each CDR3 is given with its conserved first and last residue.

TRBJ1-5	TRBV18	CASSPDVGHGVRAGQPQHF
TRBJ2-6	TRBV28	CASSPLGGAGANVLTF
TRBJ2-1	TRBV5-6	CASSLVDRDDNEQFF
TRBJ2-1	TRBV7-2	CASSARGTSVDNEQFF
TRBJ2-5	TRBV24-1	CATSDFRGETQYF
TRBJ1-2	TRBV27	CASSGPQWVNGYTF
TRBJ1-5	TRBV5-6	CASSFGLNQPQHF
TRBJ1-1	TRBV9	CASSAVERSNTEAFF
TRBJ2-7	TRBV4-3	CASSQAGGRDYEQYF
TRBJ1-1	TRBV5-4	CASMAPRGALNTEAFF
TRBJ1-5	TRBV14	CASSQEPGNRPQHF
TRBJ2-5	TRBV12-3/TRBV12-4	CASSRRRETQYF
TRBJ2-3	TRBV18	CASSPRDGRSTDTQYF
TRBJ1-2	TRBV18	CASSRGAEAGGYTF
TRBJ2-2	TRBV4-1	CASSQELQGANTGELFF
TRBJ2-1	TRBV7-9	CASSLIGGRNEQFF
TRBJ2-7	TRBV11-2	CASSSTGYEQYF
TRBJ1-1	TRBV5-1	CASRQGAEITAFF
TRBJ1-1	TRBV5-6	CASSPCLMNTEAFF
TRBJ1-1	TRBV5-1	CASSLRGSEAFF
TRBJ2-7	TRBV9	CASSVEGEGSYEQYF
TRBJ2-4	TRBV7-2	CASSLAPSGRAKNIQYF
TRBJ2-1	TRBV7-3	CASSPHSGNLYNEQFF
TRBJ2-7	TRBV11-3	CASSLAAGVSYEQYF
TRBJ2-1	TRBV7-2	CASSLLGTFYNEQFF